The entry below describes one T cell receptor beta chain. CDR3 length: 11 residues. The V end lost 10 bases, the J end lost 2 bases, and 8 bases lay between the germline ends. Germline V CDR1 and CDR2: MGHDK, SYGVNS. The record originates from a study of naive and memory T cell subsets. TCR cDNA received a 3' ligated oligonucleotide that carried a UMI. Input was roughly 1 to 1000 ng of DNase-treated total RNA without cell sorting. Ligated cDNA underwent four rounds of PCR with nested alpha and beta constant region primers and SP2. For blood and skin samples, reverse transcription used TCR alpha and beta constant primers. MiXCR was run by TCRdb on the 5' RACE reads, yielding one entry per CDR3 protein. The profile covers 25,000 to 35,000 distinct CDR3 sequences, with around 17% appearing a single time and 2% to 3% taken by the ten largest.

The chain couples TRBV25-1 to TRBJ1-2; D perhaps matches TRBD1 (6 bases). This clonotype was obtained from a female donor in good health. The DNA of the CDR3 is TGTGCCACGGGACAAAACTATGGCTACACCTTC. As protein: CATGQNYGYTF.